These 20 T cell receptor beta chains were all obtained from the same sample, sequenced in a study of breast tumors, draining lymph nodes, adjacent tissues. Each CDR3 protein is one row after TCRdb ran MiXCR on the multiplex PCR reads. The sample shows 170,000 or so distinct CDR3 sequences, 33% of them seen only once. Breast cancer patients provided tissue from their axillary draining lymph nodes. Sequencing was performed on axillary lymph node tissue. The origin of the receptors is a female donor with breast cancer. Some clones in this sample may be carry-over from other donors' samples.

The rearrangement uses TRBV25-1 and TRBJ2-7; TRBD2 agrees at 11 bases. The CDR3 has 13 amino acids. Germline values: CDR1 MGHDK, CDR2 SYGVNS. V was pared by 10 bases and J by 4 bases, with 6 bases of the junction left unmatched. The DNA of the CDR3 is TGTGCCAATAGCGGGAGGGGAACGTACGAGCAGTACTTC. Protein: CANSGRGTYEQYF.

This clonotype has a count of ten or more. The V and J genes are TRBV2 and TRBJ2-3; TRBD1 agrees at 7 bases. The length of the CDR3 is 15 residues. V gave up 4 bases and J gave up 0 bases; unmatched junction bases: 4. Germline assignment: CDR1 SNHLY and CDR2 FYNNEI. The CDR3 DNA sequence: TGTGCCAGCAGTGGGGGACAGACAAGCACAGATACGCAGTATTTT. This encodes CASSGGQTSTDTQYF.

A word on this clonotype: This may be a read error: a much more frequent sequence differs by one nucleotide. The V gene is TRBV12-5, the J gene TRBJ2-1, with D unresolved. The CDR3 covers 11 residues. Germline CDR1 is LGHNT and CDR2 is FRNRAP. In DNA, the CDR3 is TGTGCTAGTGCTAGATACAATGAGCAGTCCTTC. Translation: CASARYNEQSF.

This clonotype is a singleton in its sample. A junction end diverges from the germline sequence, so it may reflect a read error. V gene TRBV11-3 combines with J gene TRBJ1-4; unclear D gene. CDR1 is SGHNT and CDR2 is YENEEA in the germline V gene. The CDR3 runs to 17 residues. The CDR3 DNA reads as TGTGCCTGCAGCCAAGGCCCAGCGGGGAAGGCTAATGAAAAACTGTTTTTT. Translated, it gives CACSQGPAGKANEKLFF.

The CDR3 coding sequence is TGTGCCAGTAGTAGGGTGGGGGGAGTTAGCACCGGGGAGCTGTTTTTT. Protein: CASSRVGGVSTGELFF. V is TRBV19 and J is TRBJ2-2; D might be TRBD2 (6 bases). With 4 bases removed from V and 4 bases from J, the gap between germline ends came to 16 bases. CDR1 LNHDA and CDR2 SQIVND come from the germline V gene (reference sequence). This CDR3 contains 16 residues.

This clonotype was counted many times. V usage is TRBV19 and J usage is TRBJ1-2, with unresolved D. Germline values: CDR1 LNHDA, CDR2 SQIVND (reference sequence). This CDR3 comprises 11 residues. With 7 bases removed from V and 7 bases from J, the gap between germline ends came to 10 bases. The chain's CDR3 is CASTSFGGYTF. The CDR3 bases are TGTGCCAGTACGAGCTTCGGTGGCTACACCTTC.

This clonotype occurred once. Its ends do not fully match the called genes, so a read error is possible. V is TRBV19 and J is TRBJ2-2; tentatively, D is TRBD2 (6 bases). CDR3 length: 15 amino acids. Per germline, CDR1 LNHDA and CDR2 SQIVND (reference sequence). CDR3 residues: CASSPGTWPLRELFF. The CDR3 bases are TGTGCCAGCAGCCCAGGGACTTGGCCGTTAAGGGAACTGTTTTTT.

This clonotype was recorded at least ten times. The chain links TRBV20-1 to TRBJ2-1, with D possibly being TRBD2 (7 bases). The V end was cut by 6 bases, the J end by 3 bases, with 18 bases between. The CDR3 is 15 residues long. Germline-derived CDR1 and CDR2 are DFQATT and SNEGSKA (reference sequence). DNA for the CDR3: TGCAGTGCGGGAAGGGGGAGCGGGGACTACAATGAGCAGTTCTTC. Its protein is CSAGRGSGDYNEQFF.

This clonotype was seen repeatedly, ten times or more. The J gene is TRBJ2-7, the V gene TRBV15, with D perhaps matching TRBD2 (6 bases). Germline CDR1 LNHNV, CDR2 YYDKDF (reference sequence). The V and J ends lost 0 bases and 3 bases respectively, with 12 bases between them. CDR3 length: 15 residues. The CDR3: CATSRESGPNYEQYF. The CDR3 DNA reads TGTGCCACCAGCAGAGAAAGCGGGCCAAACTACGAGCAGTACTTC.

This clonotype was detected ten times or more. The genes are TRBV12-3 or TRBV12-4 and TRBJ2-7, with D perhaps being TRBD1 or TRBD2 (5 bases each). The CDR3 totals 13 residues. V lost 3 bases to trimming and J lost 4 bases, with 10 bases between them. In DNA, the CDR3 is TGTGCCAGCAGTTTGGGGACCCCTTACGAGCAGTACTTC. Its protein product is CASSLGTPYEQYF.

As concerns this clonotype: With a much larger clone just one base away, this may be a read error. The gene calls are TRBV7-2 and TRBJ1-2; no clear D. Germline lookup yields CDR1 SGHTA and CDR2 FQGNSA. This CDR3 is 16 amino acids long. CDR3 region: CASSLALRELNYGSTF. Here the CDR3 DNA reads TGTGCCAGCAGCTTGGCGCTTCGGGAACTTAACTATGGCTCCACCTTC.

This clonotype has at least ten counts. The chain is built from TRBV19 and TRBJ1-5, with a possible D match to TRBD1 (5 bases). With 3 bases removed from V and 2 bases from J, the gap between germline ends came to 14 bases. Looked up from germline, CDR1 is LNHDA and CDR2 is SQIVND (reference sequence). The length of the CDR3 is 16 residues. CDR3 sequence reads: CASSISPGVGNQPQHF. DNA for the CDR3: TGTGCCAGTAGTATTAGCCCGGGGGTCGGCAATCAGCCCCAGCATTTT. Complete variable domain (other parts from reference TRBV19 and TRBJ1-5): DGGITQSPKYLFRKEGQNVTLSCEQNLNHDAMYWYRQDPGQGLRLIYYSQIVNDFQKGDIAEGYSVSREKKESFPLTVTSAQKNPTAFYLCASSISPGVGNQPQHFGDGTRLSIL.

The V and J genes are TRBV27 and TRBJ2-3; D is uncertain. Germline loops: CDR1 MNHEY, CDR2 SMNVEV (reference sequence). The CDR3 is 16 residues long. With 6 bases removed from V and 2 bases from J, the gap between germline ends came to 18 bases. The CDR3 DNA sequence: TGTGCCAGCAGACACAAAAGGGCAGGTAACACAGATACGCAGTATTTT. Translated: CASRHKRAGNTDTQYF.

This clonotype has at least ten counts. The CDR3 bases are TGTGCCAGCACCCTCCAGGGAAGGAATTCACCCCTCCACTTT. Translating it yields CASTLQGRNSPLHF. The rearrangement links TRBV5-6 to TRBJ1-6, with D perhaps matching TRBD1 (5 bases). V lost 6 bases and J lost 7, with 14 bases in between. Germline CDR1 SGHDT, CDR2 YYEEEE. This CDR3 spans 14 amino acids.

This clonotype was seen ten or more times. The CDR3: CASLQGLGLFF. The DNA of the CDR3 is TGTGCCAGTCTGCAGGGATTGGGGTTGTTTTTT. J is TRBJ2-2 and V is TRBV19; tentatively, D is TRBD1 (5 bases). V gave up 8 bases and J gave up 15 bases, with 16 bases separating them. CDR1 is LNHDA and CDR2 is SQIVND in the germline V gene (reference sequence). This CDR3 region has 11 residues.

To note about this clonotype: A junction end diverges from the germline sequence, so it may reflect a read error. This rearrangement joins TRBV5-5 to TRBJ2-1; tentative D call: TRBD2 (7 bases). The CDR3 is made up of 17 amino acids. Germline CDR1 SGHKS, CDR2 YYEKEE (reference sequence). The CDR3 region has the DNA TGTGCCAGCAGCGCCCTAGGGGGGGGAAGCTCCTACAATGAGCGGTTCTTC. Protein sequence: CASSALGGGSSYNERFF.

Turning to this clonotype: This could be a read error, since a much larger clone is one nucleotide away. This rearrangement joins TRBV5-1 to TRBJ2-2; D tentatively fits TRBD1 or TRBD2 (5 bases each). The CDR3 extends over 13 amino acids. Germline loops: CDR1 SGHRS, CDR2 YFSETQ. The CDR3 region is CASRPDATGDLFF. The CDR3 DNA sequence: TGCGCCAGCAGGCCGGACGCAACCGGGGACCTGTTTTTT. Full variable domain (remainder filled in from reference TRBV5-1 and TRBJ2-2): KAGVTQTPRYLIKTRGQQVTLSCSPISGHRSVSWYQQTPGQGLQFLFEYFSETQRNKGNFPGRFSGRQFSNSRSEMNVSTLELGDSALYLCASRPDATGDLFFGEGSRLTVL.

This clonotype was found many times. The chain joins TRBV15 to TRBJ2-5; D ambiguous. V was trimmed by 0 bases and J by 4 bases, leaving 12 bases between them. This CDR3 is built from 15 residues. The germline V gene encodes CDR1 LNHNV and CDR2 YYDKDF (reference sequence). In nucleotides, the CDR3 is TGTGCCACCAGCAGAGATCGGGCTCCGGGAGAGACCCAGTACTTC. It translates to CATSRDRAPGETQYF.

The table lists this clonotype with many counts. The V gene is TRBV24-1, the J gene TRBJ1-5; 8 bases agree with TRBD1. Germline V gene data show CDR1 as KGHDR and CDR2 as SFDVKD. The V gene end was trimmed by 3 bases and the J gene end by 7 bases; junction bases not matched to a gene: 7. The CDR3 consists of 15 residues. For the CDR3, the DNA is TGTGCCACCAGTGATGCTGACAGGGGTAGCCAGCCCCAGCATTTT. Amino acids: CATSDADRGSQPQHF.

This clonotype turned up a few times. This clone may be a read error of a much larger clone one base away. This chain uses TRBV5-1 with TRBJ1-3, with a possible D match to TRBD1 (5 bases). Germline V lookup: CDR1 SGHRS, CDR2 YFSETQ. With 4 bases removed from V and 4 bases from J, the gap between germline ends came to 18 bases. CDR3 length: 16 amino acids. The CDR3 sequence: CASSRNPGECGNTIYF. CDR3 DNA: TGCGCCAGCAGCCGGAACCCGGGGGAGTGCGGAAACACCATATATTTT.